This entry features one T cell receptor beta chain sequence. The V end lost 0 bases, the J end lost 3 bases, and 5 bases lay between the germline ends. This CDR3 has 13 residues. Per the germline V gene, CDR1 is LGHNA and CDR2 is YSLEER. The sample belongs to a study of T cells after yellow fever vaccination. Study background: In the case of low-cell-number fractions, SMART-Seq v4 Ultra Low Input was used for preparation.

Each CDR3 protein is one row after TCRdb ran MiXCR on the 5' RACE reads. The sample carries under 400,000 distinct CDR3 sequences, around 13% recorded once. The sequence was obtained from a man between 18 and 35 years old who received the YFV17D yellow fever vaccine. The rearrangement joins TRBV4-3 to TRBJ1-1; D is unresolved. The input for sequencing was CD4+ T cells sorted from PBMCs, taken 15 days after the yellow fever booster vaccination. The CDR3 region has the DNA TGCGCCAGCAGCCAAGATATTTACACTGAAGCTTTCTTT. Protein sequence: CASSQDIYTEAFF.